A single sample is the source of the 32 T cell receptor beta chains below, sequenced in a study of CD8+CD57+ T cells in acquired aplastic anemia. For sequencing, patients were chosen who had shown expansion of CD8+CD57+ cells by flow cytometry. The template used for profiling TCR beta VDJ and CDR3 was genomic DNA. Each CDR3 protein is one row after TCRdb ran MiXCR on the reads. The data hold 150,000 or so distinct CDR3 sequences, with 40% to 50% observed a single time. Sequenced sample: sorted CD4+, CD8+, or CD8+CD57+ T cells (not recorded which) from PBMCs. These receptors were obtained from a human donor with aplastic anemia.

This clonotype was seen ten or more times. The rearrangement joins TRBV7-9 to TRBJ1-6, with D possibly matching TRBD1 (5 bases). Trimming shortened V by 4 bases and J by 0 bases, and 10 bases separated the two germline ends. This CDR3 spans 16 amino acids. The germline V gene has CDR1 SEHNR and CDR2 FQNEAQ (reference sequence). The CDR3 sequence is CASSSSGGSYNSPLHF. For the CDR3, the DNA is TGTGCCAGCAGCTCTAGCGGGGGCTCCTATAATTCACCCCTCCACTTT.

The chain recombines TRBV19 with TRBJ1-5, with D possibly being TRBD1 (5 bases). This CDR3 is built from 13 residues. Deletions cut 4 bases from V and 8 bases from J, with 12 bases between. Germline-derived CDR1 and CDR2 are LNHDA and SQIVND (reference sequence). The CDR3: CASSTGVWEPQHF. As DNA, the CDR3 is TGTGCCAGTAGTACGGGGGTTTGGGAGCCCCAGCATTTT. The entire variable domain, with the rest obtained from reference TRBV19 and TRBJ1-5, is as follows: DGGITQSPKYLFRKEGQNVTLSCEQNLNHDAMYWYRQDPGQGLRLIYYSQIVNDFQKGDIAEGYSVSREKKESFPLTVTSAQKNPTAFYLCASSTGVWEPQHFGDGTRLSIL.

This clonotype was seen ten or more times. The CDR3 bases are TGTGCCAGCAGTTACCCCCGACAGGGGCAAGAGACCCAGTACTTC. Its translation is CASSYPRQGQETQYF. This chain joins TRBV6-2 or TRBV6-3 and TRBJ2-5; 8 bases are a match to TRBD1. CDR1 and CDR2 from the germline V gene are MNHEY and SVGEGT. The CDR3 covers 15 residues. V trimming: 2 bases; J trimming: 2 bases; junction bases outside the gene matches: 4.

The J gene is TRBJ2-7, the V gene TRBV7-2; 10 bases align to TRBD1. The CDR3 length is 15 residues. The germline V gene has CDR1 SGHTA and CDR2 FQGNSA. After removal of 5 bases from V and 3 bases from J, the junction contained 7 bases not matched to a gene. Here the CDR3 reads CASSPGTGVGYEQYF. CDR3 DNA: TGTGCCAGCAGCCCGGGGACAGGGGTAGGCTACGAGCAGTACTTC.

The rearrangement uses TRBV7-9 and TRBJ2-7, with TRBD1 matching over 8 bases. Germline CDR1 reads SEHNR; CDR2 reads FQNEAQ (reference sequence). The V segment lost 6 bases and the J segment 5 bases; nucleotides outside the gene matches: 6. There are 13 residues in the CDR3. The chain's CDR3 is CASSFQGAHEQYF. The CDR3 DNA is TGTGCCAGCAGTTTCCAGGGGGCGCACGAGCAGTACTTC.

This clonotype appeared a few times. J is TRBJ2-7 and V is TRBV20-1, with D maybe TRBD2 (5 bases). The V gene's germline CDR1 is DFQATT and CDR2 SNEGSKA (reference sequence). This CDR3 comprises 14 residues. With 1 base removed from V and 1 base from J, the gap between germline ends came to 11 bases. The CDR3 region is CSARVGSASYEQYV. In nucleotides, the CDR3 is TGCAGTGCTAGAGTGGGTAGCGCGTCCTACGAGCAGTACGTC.

Only a few counts were recorded for this clonotype. The chain recombines TRBV27 with TRBJ1-5; D remains ambiguous. Germline loops: CDR1 MNHEY, CDR2 SMNVEV (reference sequence). V was pared by 2 bases and J by 4 bases, with 9 bases between. The length of the CDR3 is 14 residues. CDR3 nucleotides: TGTGCCAGCAGTTTAGGGAACCAAAATCAGCCCCAGCATTTT. It encodes CASSLGNQNQPQHF.

In its sample, this clonotype was seen many times. The rearrangement uses TRBV11-1 and TRBJ2-4, with D possibly matching TRBD1 (5 bases). Trimming left V 1 base short and J 8 bases short, with 15 bases between. The CDR3 runs to 15 residues. Germline V lookup: CDR1 SGHAT, CDR2 FQDESV (reference sequence). The CDR3 DNA follows: TGTGCCAGCAGCTTAGTAAGGGGCAGTCGGGACATTCAGTACTTC. Protein: CASSLVRGSRDIQYF.

The chain joins TRBV15 to TRBJ1-2; 10 nucleotides agree with TRBD1. From germline, CDR1 is LNHNV and CDR2 YYDKDF (reference sequence). The length of the CDR3 is 15 residues. V dropped 1 base and J dropped 5; count of bases not matched to a gene: 4. CDR3 nucleotides: TGTGCCACCAGCAGAGGGGACAGGGGCTATTATGGCTACACCTTC. The encoded protein is CATSRGDRGYYGYTF.

In its sample, this clonotype was seen a few times. The chain has TRBV30 and TRBJ1-3; no clear D gene. Per germline, CDR1 GTSNPN and CDR2 SVGIG (reference sequence). The CDR3 has 12 residues. V dropped 0 bases and J dropped 4 bases, with 4 bases sitting between them. DNA for the CDR3: TGTGCCTGGAGTGTTGGGGGAAACACCATATATTTT. This gives the protein CAWSVGGNTIYF.

V and J are TRBV10-3 and TRBJ1-3; D unclear. Germline assignment: CDR1 ENHRY and CDR2 SYGVKD. This CDR3 spans 14 amino acids. V dropped 4 bases and J dropped 0 bases, with 7 bases sitting between them. CDR3 sequence reads: CAISVMSSGNTIYF. In nucleotides, the CDR3 is TGTGCCATCAGTGTAATGAGCTCTGGAAACACCATATATTTT.

There are many counts of this clonotype. This CDR3 reads CASSDSRGQKYEQYF. In DNA, the CDR3 is TGTGCCAGCAGTGACTCGAGGGGACAAAAATACGAGCAGTACTTC. The rearrangement joins TRBV6-4 to TRBJ2-7, with D perhaps matching TRBD1 (6 bases). Germline lookup yields CDR1 MRHNA and CDR2 SNTAGT. The CDR3 extends over 15 amino acids. V was shortened by 0 bases and J by 4 bases, with 13 bases between the two germline ends.

This clonotype has at least ten counts. The chain couples TRBV19 to TRBJ2-1; maybe TRBD2 (7 bases). V dropped 3 bases and J dropped 8 bases, with 23 bases sitting between them. CDR1 is LNHDA, CDR2 SQIVND, per germline (reference sequence). The CDR3 is 17 residues long. This CDR3 is CASSIQGGRVSMDEQFF. DNA for the CDR3: TGTGCCAGTAGTATTCAAGGGGGGAGGGTCAGTATGGATGAGCAGTTCTTC.

The chain employs TRBV30 and TRBJ2-3; 12 positions agree with TRBD2. The V gene end was trimmed by 2 bases and the J gene end by 2 bases; junction bases not matched to a gene: 5. This CDR3 has 16 amino acids. Germline V gene sequence: CDR1 GTSNPN, CDR2 SVGIG (reference sequence). The CDR3 nucleotides are TGTGCCTGGAGTCTAGCGGGAGGGTCGCTCACAGATACGCAGTATTTT. As protein: CAWSLAGGSLTDTQYF. The entire variable domain, with the rest obtained from reference TRBV30 and TRBJ2-3, is as follows: SQTIHQWPATLVQPVGSPLSLECTVEGTSNPNLYWYRQAAGRGLQLLFYSVGIGQISSEVPQNLSASRPQDRQFILSSKKLLLSDSGFYLCAWSLAGGSLTDTQYFGPGTRLTVL.

The CDR3 loop is CSAALGGVNTEAFF. The DNA of the CDR3 is TGCAGCGCGGCCCTGGGGGGGGTTAACACTGAAGCTTTCTTT. V is TRBV29-1 and J is TRBJ1-1; D perhaps matches TRBD1 (5 bases). The CDR3 contains 14 residues. Trimming left V 7 bases short and J 2 bases short, with 17 bases between. CDR1 is SQVTM, CDR2 ANQGSEA, per germline.

The V call is TRBV12-3 or TRBV12-4, the J call TRBJ2-7; 7 bases are a match to TRBD1. This CDR3 has 14 amino acids. V dropped 5 bases and J dropped 2; count of bases not matched to a gene: 6. The CDR3 coding sequence is TGTGCCAGCAGTAACACGACAGGGACCTACGAGCAGTACTTC. This sequence encodes CASSNTTGTYEQYF.

This clonotype has a count of ten or more. The rearrangement links TRBV19 to TRBJ2-7; D is perhaps TRBD1 (7 bases). CDR1 and CDR2 (germline): LNHDA, SQIVND (reference sequence). CDR3 length: 14 residues. V gave up 3 bases and J gave up 2 bases, with 11 bases separating them. CDR3 sequence (DNA): TGTGCCAGTAGTATCGGCGGGACAGCCTACGAGCAGTACTTC. Translation: CASSIGGTAYEQYF.

Points on this clonotype: A much larger clonotype is one base distant, so this may be a read error. The chain is built from TRBV6-1 and TRBJ1-1; tentative D call: TRBD1 (6 bases). This CDR3 spans 13 amino acids. In germline, CDR1 is MNHNS, CDR2 SASEGT. CDR3 region: CASSMPGDTGAFF. The CDR3 bases are TGTGCCAGCAGTATGCCAGGGGACACTGGAGCTTTCTTT.

This clonotype was detected ten times or more. The CDR3 DNA follows: TGCAGTGCTAGGGGGACTAGCGGCTACGAGCAGTACTTC. Residues: CSARGTSGYEQYF. The genes are TRBV20-1 and TRBJ2-7, with 11 bases lining up with TRBD2. The CDR3 sequence is 13 residues long. The junction had 1 base not matched to a gene; V was cut back by 3 bases and J by 3 bases. CDR1 and CDR2 from the germline V gene are DFQATT and SNEGSKA (reference sequence).

The chain employs TRBV14 and TRBJ1-3; no clear D gene. This CDR3 contains 12 residues. Trimming removed 3 bases from V and 7 bases from J, with 7 bases in between. Looked up from germline, CDR1 is SGHDN and CDR2 is FVKESK. CDR3 sequence reads: CASSHQRNTIYF. As DNA, the CDR3 is TGTGCCAGCAGCCATCAAAGGAACACCATATATTTT.

At least ten counts were recorded for this clonotype. The chain joins TRBV5-8 to TRBJ1-1; 10 bases align to TRBD1. There are 16 residues in the CDR3. With 3 bases clipped from V and 6 bases from J, the junction kept 11 bases outside the gene matches. In germline, CDR1 is SGHTS, CDR2 YDEGEE. CDR3 sequence: CASSSRDRGIVAEAFF. The CDR3 bases are TGTGCCAGCAGCTCAAGGGACAGGGGAATTGTTGCTGAAGCTTTCTTT. Filled out from reference TRBV5-8 and TRBJ1-1, the complete variable domain reads EAGVTQSPTHLIKTRGQQATLRCSPISGHTSVYWYQQALGLGLQFLLWYDEGEERNRGNFPPRFSGRQFPNYSSELNVNALELEDSALYLCASSSRDRGIVAEAFFGQGTRLTVV.

The chain couples TRBV2 to TRBJ1-2; tentative D call: TRBD1 (6 bases). Deletions cut 3 bases from V and 7 bases from J, with 12 bases between. The V gene's germline CDR1 is SNHLY and CDR2 FYNNEI. The CDR3 runs 13 residues. Here the CDR3 reads CASSEGGWGGYTF. The CDR3 DNA sequence: TGTGCCAGCAGTGAGGGGGGCTGGGGTGGCTACACCTTC.

Note on this clonotype: The conserved phenylalanine or tryptophan is not found at the CDR3 terminus, so this likely reflects a read error. This chain uses TRBV10-1 with TRBJ2-3; D remains unclear. Germline V lookup: CDR1 WNHNN, CDR2 SYGVQD (reference sequence). The length of the CDR3 is 12 residues. Trimming shortened V by 0 bases and J by 4 bases, and 2 bases separated the two germline ends. The CDR3 loop reads CASSESADTQYS. The CDR3, as DNA: TGCGCCAGCAGTGAGTCAGCAGATACGCAGTATTCT.

Many counts were recorded for this clonotype. The chain is built from TRBV20-1 and TRBJ2-1; 11 bases match TRBD2. With 2 bases clipped from V and 4 bases from J, the junction kept 16 bases outside the gene matches. The CDR3 sequence is 19 residues long. Per the germline V gene, CDR1 is DFQATT and CDR2 is SNEGSKA (reference sequence). CDR3 sequence: CSARRYDLTSGSPYNEQFF. The CDR3, as DNA: TGCAGTGCTAGACGTTACGATCTAACTAGCGGGAGCCCTTACAATGAGCAGTTCTTC.

This clonotype was picked up many times. The chain recombines TRBV6-1 with TRBJ1-2; D is ambiguous. Trimming took 6 bases from V and 4 from J, leaving 12 bases between them. Germline V gives CDR1 MNHNS, CDR2 SASEGT. This CDR3 is 13 amino acids long. CDR3 nucleotides: TGTGCCAGCAGCCCCGACGGACCCTATGGCTACACCTTC. Its translation is CASSPDGPYGYTF.

The chain is built from TRBV2 and TRBJ1-1; D gene unclear. Germline V gene sequence: CDR1 SNHLY, CDR2 FYNNEI. The CDR3 consists of 13 residues. V shed 4 bases and J shed 1 base, with 7 bases lying between them. This chain's CDR3 is CASSVMANTEAFF. The DNA for the CDR3 is TGTGCCAGCAGTGTCATGGCGAACACTGAAGCTTTCTTT.

This clonotype was counted at least ten times. The rearrangement joins TRBV19 to TRBJ1-1, with no clear D. Germline-derived CDR1 and CDR2 are LNHDA and SQIVND (reference sequence). V dropped 1 base and J dropped 10 bases, with 13 bases sitting between them. The CDR3 sequence is 13 residues long. The CDR3 loop is CASSIGEDPGAFF. The DNA of the CDR3 is TGTGCCAGTAGTATAGGGGAGGACCCTGGAGCTTTCTTT.

This clonotype was recorded at least ten times. The chain couples TRBV20-1 to TRBJ1-1, with a possible D match to TRBD1 (5 bases). This CDR3 contains 12 residues. V dropped 0 bases and J dropped 6 bases, with 8 bases sitting between them. Looked up from germline, CDR1 is DFQATT and CDR2 is SNEGSKA (reference sequence). The CDR3 DNA sequence: TGCAGTGCTAGAGAGCCGGGACCTGAAGCTTTCTTT. This translates into CSAREPGPEAFF.

V usage is TRBV11-1 and J usage is TRBJ2-2, with 8 bases that match TRBD1. The CDR3 loop spans 16 amino acids. CDR1 and CDR2 from the germline V gene are SGHAT and FQDESV (reference sequence). V was pared by 4 bases and J by 5 bases, with 9 bases of the junction left unmatched. CDR3 sequence: CASSSLGQGRTGELFF. The CDR3 nucleotides read TGTGCCAGCAGCTCGCTAGGACAGGGAAGGACCGGGGAGCTGTTTTTT.

This clonotype was detected only a few times. The chain is built from TRBV27 and TRBJ2-7; tentatively, D is TRBD2 (5 bases). Trimming stripped 2 bases from V and 4 bases from J, with 12 bases between. CDR1 is MNHEY, CDR2 SMNVEV, per germline (reference sequence). This CDR3 is built from 14 residues. CDR3: CASSLLRTQYEQYF. In DNA form, the CDR3 reads TGTGCCAGCAGTTTACTGAGGACTCAATACGAGCAGTACTTC.

This sequence joins TRBV7-9 and TRBJ2-7; TRBD2 aligns across 8 bases. The CDR3 contains 13 residues. Germline CDR1 and CDR2: SEHNR and FQNEAQ (reference sequence). V was pared by 5 bases and J by 3 bases, with 3 bases of the junction left unmatched. The CDR3 reads CASSQLAVYEQYF. CDR3 in DNA: TGTGCCAGCAGCCAACTAGCGGTCTACGAGCAGTACTTC.

Of note for this clonotype: This may arise from a read error, as a much more abundant clone is one base away. The genes are TRBV11-2 and TRBJ1-5; D unresolved. There are 16 residues in the CDR3. Germline V lookup: CDR1 SGHAT, CDR2 FQNNGV. CDR3 in DNA: TGTGCCAGCGGCTTAGGAGTGGGTTCTGGTAATCAGCCCCAGCATTTT. The encoded protein is CASGLGVGSGNQPQHF.